These 11 T cell receptor beta chains originate from one sample sequenced in a study of tumor and adjacent non-tumor tissue in lung cancer (dated by TCRdb to between 2018 and 2020). RNA was isolated from bulk, unsorted tissue, and RNA quality was assessed with a NanoDrop ND-1000 and an Agilent 2100. Library prep was done by multiplex PCR. Reads for this sample came from an Illumina HiSeq 2500. TCRbeta libraries were built by three rounds of nested PCR using primers (Table S4), following protocols modified from ARM-PCR. TCRdb handled the public reads itself, with Q25 trimming in fastp and clone calling in MiXCR, and kept productive beta chains. CDR3 protein sequences are deduplicated, and each keeps its most common genes and DNA. The sample has some 90,000 distinct CDR3 sequences on record, about 66% of them singletons. Roughly 15% of the sample is held by the ten biggest clonotypes. Sequences were obtained from lung tumor tissue. The source of these receptors is a man in his 70s with non-small cell lung cancer.

This clonotype was detected ten times or more. A junction boundary mismatches the germline segment, possibly from a read error. The rearrangement links TRBV2 to TRBJ1-4; 7 bases agree with TRBD1. The CDR3 sequence is 11 residues long. The germline CDR1 and CDR2 sequences are SNHLY and FYNNEI. The chain's CDR3 is CASSEDRPGVF. CDR3 bases: TGTGCCAGCAGTGAGGACAGGCCGGGGGTTTTT.

Details on this clonotype: The conserved final phenylalanine or tryptophan is absent from the CDR3, which likely points to a read error. The rearrangement links TRBV6-5 to TRBJ1-5, with D maybe TRBD1 (6 bases). In germline, CDR1 is MNHEY, CDR2 SVGAGI. This CDR3 has 15 amino acids. CDR3: CASSREGVSNQSQHL. The CDR3 DNA reads TGTGCCAGCAGCAGGGAGGGGGTGAGCAATCAGTCCCAGCATCTT.

A word on this clonotype: Just one base apart from a much larger clone, this may be a read error. This chain connects TRBV28 to TRBJ1-6; no clear D. The germline CDR1 and CDR2 sequences are MDHEN and SYDVKM. The CDR3 has 15 amino acids. CDR3 amino acids: CANSPASSGNSPLHF. For the CDR3, the DNA is TGTGCCAACAGTCCCGCCTCCTCCGGGAATTCACCCCTCCACTTT.

This chain connects TRBV7-9 to TRBJ2-1; the D is unclear. V gave up 8 bases and J gave up 9 bases, with 11 bases separating them. The CDR3 spans 11 residues. Germline CDR1 is SEHNR and CDR2 is FQNEAQ (reference sequence). The CDR3 spells CASERLREQFF. The DNA for the CDR3 is TGTGCCAGCGAGAGATTGCGTGAGCAGTTCTTC.

A remark on this clonotype: A read error may explain this, as a much larger clone is one base away. The chain recombines TRBV10-3 with TRBJ2-7; TRBD1 might be the D (6 bases). CDR3 length equals 13 residues. CDR1 is ENHRY and CDR2 is SYGVKD in the germline V gene. CDR3 sequence: CVISWQGTYEQYF. The CDR3 region has the DNA TGTGTCATAAGTTGGCAGGGGACCTACGAGCAGTACTTC.

Worth noting for this clonotype: The final CDR3 position lacks the conserved phenylalanine or tryptophan, pointing to a likely read error. V is TRBV6-2 or TRBV6-3 and J is TRBJ2-1; weak D call: TRBD1 (6 bases). Germline V CDR1 and CDR2: MNHEY, SVGEGT. The V and J ends lost 6 bases and 5 bases respectively, with 17 bases between them. The CDR3 is 15 residues long. The CDR3 loop is CASSNLGQNHNEQFL. The CDR3 DNA sequence: TGTGCCAGCAGCAACTTAGGACAGAACCACAATGAGCAGTTCCTC.

With respect to this clonotype: The missing conserved phenylalanine or tryptophan at the end of this CDR3 makes a read error likely. The V gene is TRBV11-2, the J gene TRBJ1-4; 10 nucleotides match TRBD1. CDR3 size: 13 residues. Germline V gene lookup returns CDR1 SGHAT and CDR2 FQNNGV. The CDR3 is CASSLGQGGKLFS. CDR3 coding DNA: TGTGCCAGTAGCTTAGGACAGGGGGGTAAACTGTTTTCT.

This clonotype showed up many times. The chain is built from TRBV20-1 and TRBJ1-5; TRBD1 matches at 10 bases. Germline V gene sequence: CDR1 DFQATT, CDR2 SNEGSKA (reference sequence). CDR3 length: 13 amino acids. J gave up 6 bases and V 7 bases, and 6 bases lay outside the gene matches. The CDR3 loop reads CSVGTGDIQPQHF. CDR3 bases: TGCAGTGTTGGGACAGGGGATATTCAGCCCCAGCATTTT.

The V gene is TRBV5-4, the J gene TRBJ2-1, with D uncertain. Germline V CDR1 and CDR2: SGHNT, YYREEE (reference sequence). This CDR3 has 14 residues. V lost 4 bases to trimming and J lost 14 bases, with 22 bases between them. The DNA for the CDR3 is TGTGCCAGCAGCCCCGCCAGATTAAACAATGAAGAGTTCTTC. Amino acids: CASSPARLNNEEFF.

This chain uses TRBV30 with TRBJ1-5; D is uncertain. The CDR3 consists of 15 residues. Trimming shortened V by 1 base and J by 1 base, and 11 bases separated the two germline ends. Germline values: CDR1 GTSNPN, CDR2 SVGIG (reference sequence). CDR3 sequence reads: CAWSANTESNQPQHF. The CDR3 nucleotides are TGTGCCTGGAGTGCAAATACGGAAAGCAATCAGCCCCAGCATTTT. Combining the CDR3 with reference TRBV30 and TRBJ1-5 gives the whole variable domain SQTIHQWPATLVQPVGSPLSLECTVEGTSNPNLYWYRQAAGRGLQLLFYSVGIGQISSEVPQNLSASRPQDRQFILSSKKLLLSDSGFYLCAWSANTESNQPQHFGDGTRLSIL.

With regard to this clonotype: The junction does not match germline at one end; this may be a read error. V is TRBV11-2 and J is TRBJ1-4; no reliable D call. The CDR3 covers 15 residues. Germline V gene data show CDR1 as SGHAT and CDR2 as FQNNGV. The CDR3 spells CASSPGSGVGDKQFF. CDR3 DNA sequence: TGTGCCAGCAGCCCGGGGTCTGGAGTTGGGGATAAACAGTTTTTT. The full variable domain, rest sourced from reference TRBV11-2 and TRBJ1-4, is EAGVAQSPRYKIIEKRQSVAFWCNPISGHATLYWYQQILGQGPKLLIQFQNNGVVDDSQLPKDRFSAERLKGVDSTLKIQPAKLEDSAVYLCASSPGSGVGDKQFFGSGTQLSVL.